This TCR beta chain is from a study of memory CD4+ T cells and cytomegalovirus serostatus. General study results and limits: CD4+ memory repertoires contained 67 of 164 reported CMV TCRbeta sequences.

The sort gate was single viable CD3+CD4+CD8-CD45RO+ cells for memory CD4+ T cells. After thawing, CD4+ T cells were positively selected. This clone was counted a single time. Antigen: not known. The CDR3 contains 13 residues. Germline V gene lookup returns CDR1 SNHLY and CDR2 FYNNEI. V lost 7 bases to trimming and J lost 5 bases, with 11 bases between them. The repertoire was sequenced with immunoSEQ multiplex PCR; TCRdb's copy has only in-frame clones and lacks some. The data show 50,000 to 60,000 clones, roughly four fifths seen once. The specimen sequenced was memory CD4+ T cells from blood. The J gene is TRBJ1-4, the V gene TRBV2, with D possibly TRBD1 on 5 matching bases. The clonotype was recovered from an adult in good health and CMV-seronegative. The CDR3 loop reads CASKRGENEKLFF. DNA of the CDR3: TGTGCCAGCAAAAGGGGAGAAAATGAAAAACTGTTTTTT. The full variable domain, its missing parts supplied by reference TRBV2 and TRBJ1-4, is EPEVTQTPSHQVTQMGQEVILRCVPISNHLYFYWYRQILGQKVEFLVSFYNNEISEKSEIFDDQFSVERPDGSNFTLKIRSTKLEDSAMYFCASKRGENEKLFFGSGTQLSVL.